This T cell receptor beta chain was recovered during a study of cytomegalovirus exposure and HLA in healthy donors. General study points: Rarity characterized most TCR sequences, yet some public TCRs appeared in many donors.

Repertoires were generated with immunoSEQ multiplex PCR, while TCRdb's copy carries only in-frame clones and drops some. Among 150,000 to 200,000 clones listed, over 85% were seen once. On this clone itself: Its target is unknown.

The germline V and J ends were trimmed by 5 bases and 8 bases, with 21 bases remaining between them. This CDR3 comprises 16 residues. CDR1 is MGHRA, CDR2 YSYEKL, per germline. The chain is built from TRBV4-1 and TRBJ1-4; D remains unclear. The sequencing input was PBMCs. The origin of this receptor is a man aged 18 to 35 in good health and CMV-seropositive. In DNA, the CDR3 is TGCGCCAGCAGCAGACTTCAGTCAGTTTGGTGGGAAAAACTGTTTTTT. Translated, it gives CASSRLQSVWWEKLFF.